The 32 T cell receptor beta chains below all came from one sample that was sequenced in a study of early stage breast cancer tumors. This table comes from immunoSEQ multiplex PCR, and its TCRdb copy is limited to in-frame clones, with some not included. The data show about 58,000 clones, with about three quarters seen just once and 3% to 4% held by the top ten. What was sequenced was blood. These receptors were taken from a person in their thirties with breast cancer.

V gene TRBV14 combines with J gene TRBJ2-7; D call uncertain. V shed 1 base and J shed 3 bases, with 13 bases lying between them. CDR1 and CDR2 from the germline V gene are SGHDN and FVKESK. The CDR3 sequence is 15 residues long. The CDR3 region has the DNA TGTGCCAGCAGCCAAGGTCAGTCCTACCTCTACGAGCAGTACTTC. This translates into CASSQGQSYLYEQYF.

The chain carries TRBV5-1 and TRBJ1-1, with TRBD1 as a possible D gene (5 bases). The germline V gene has CDR1 SGHRS and CDR2 YFSETQ. Trimming took 1 base from V and 5 from J, leaving 12 bases between them. CDR3 length equals 14 residues. The CDR3 loop is CASSLNWGWTEAFF. The CDR3 DNA sequence: TGCGCCAGCAGCTTGAATTGGGGGTGGACTGAAGCTTTCTTT.

The chain couples TRBV29-1 to TRBJ2-3; 13 nucleotides agree with TRBD2. CDR1 and CDR2 from the germline V gene are SQVTM and ANQGSEA. V gave up 7 bases and J gave up 0 bases; unmatched junction bases: 10. The CDR3 runs to 17 residues. The CDR3 is CSGRGLAGVGSTDTQYF. CDR3 bases: TGCAGCGGGCGCGGACTAGCGGGAGTGGGGAGCACAGATACGCAGTATTTT.

In DNA form, the CDR3 reads TGTGCCATCAGTGAGCCGGGACAGGGGGTAAATTACGAGCAGTACTTC. Encoded protein: CAISEPGQGVNYEQYF. The rearrangement links TRBV10-3 to TRBJ2-7; 11 nucleotides agree with TRBD1. V dropped 2 bases and J dropped 4; count of bases not matched to a gene: 7. In germline, CDR1 is ENHRY, CDR2 SYGVKD. The CDR3 contains 16 residues.

V and J are TRBV12-5 and TRBJ2-1; 8 nucleotides match TRBD1. Germline loops: CDR1 LGHNT, CDR2 FRNRAP. CDR3 size: 13 residues. Trimming took 5 bases from V and 8 from J; bases not matched to a gene: 5. The CDR3 region is CASGLDRVDEQFF. DNA for the CDR3: TGTGCTAGTGGTCTGGACAGGGTAGATGAGCAGTTCTTC.

This chain joins TRBV6-5 and TRBJ2-7, with a weak D call TRBD2 (5 bases). Germline V gene sequence: CDR1 MNHEY, CDR2 SVGAGI. V gave up 5 bases and J gave up 5 bases, with 10 bases separating them. The CDR3 is 12 residues long. Here the CDR3 reads CASSRTGDEQYF. Here the CDR3 DNA reads TGTGCCAGCAGTCGGACTGGGGACGAGCAGTACTTC.

The chain combines TRBV5-1 with TRBJ1-1, with 9 positions matching TRBD1. This CDR3 has 17 amino acids. V was clipped by 3 bases and J by 1 base; unmatched bases: 10. Germline V gene lookup returns CDR1 SGHRS and CDR2 YFSETQ. CDR3 protein: CASSSSTGGQGNTEAFF. CDR3 sequence (DNA): TGCGCCAGCAGCTCGTCCACAGGGGGCCAGGGGAACACTGAAGCTTTCTTT.

V is TRBV5-8 and J is TRBJ2-3, with a possible D match to TRBD1 (6 bases). Germline lookup yields CDR1 SGHTS and CDR2 YDEGEE. This CDR3 comprises 16 residues. V lost 2 bases, J lost 4 bases, and 17 bases lay in between. In DNA form, the CDR3 reads TGTGCCAGCAGCTTCCTGGGGGCGGGTGGCCCAGATACGCAGTATTTT. It codes for CASSFLGAGGPDTQYF.

V is TRBV5-5 and J is TRBJ1-3; 7 bases fit TRBD1. The CDR3 sequence is 15 residues long. With 5 bases clipped from V and 0 bases from J, the junction kept 5 bases outside the gene matches. Germline V gene lookup returns CDR1 SGHKS and CDR2 YYEKEE (reference sequence). CDR3 region: CASSSGTASGNTIYF. In DNA form, the CDR3 reads TGTGCCAGCAGTTCTGGGACAGCCTCTGGAAACACCATATATTTT. Complete variable domain (other parts from reference TRBV5-5 and TRBJ1-3): DAGVTQSPTHLIKTRGQQVTLRCSPISGHKSVSWYQQVLGQGPQFIFQYYEKEERGRGNFPDRFSARQFPNYSSELNVNALLLGDSALYLCASSSGTASGNTIYFGEGSWLTVV.

This chain connects TRBV2 to TRBJ2-3; D remains unclear. The germline gives CDR1 SNHLY, CDR2 FYNNEI. The V end lost 3 bases, the J end lost 2 bases, and 9 bases lay between the germline ends. This CDR3 region has 14 residues. As DNA, the CDR3 is TGTGCCAGCAGTGATCACCCTCCCACAGATACGCAGTATTTT. This translates into CASSDHPPTDTQYF.

The chain carries TRBV5-8 and TRBJ2-5; the D gene is possibly TRBD2 (6 bases). The CDR3 totals 12 residues. With 2 bases removed from V and 9 bases from J, the gap between germline ends came to 11 bases. The germline V gene encodes CDR1 SGHTS and CDR2 YDEGEE. The CDR3 DNA reads as TGTGCCAGCAGCTTCCCCGGGAGACCCCAGTACTTC. Amino acids: CASSFPGRPQYF.

The sample holds one count of this clone. The gene calls are TRBV6-6 and TRBJ2-1; no definite D call. V gave up 0 bases and J gave up 9 bases, with 9 bases separating them. There are 13 residues in the CDR3. CDR1 is MNHNY and CDR2 is SVGAGI in the germline V gene (reference sequence). CDR3 bases: TGTGCCAGCAGTTACTCGGTCGGTACTGAGCAGTTCTTC. Residues: CASSYSVGTEQFF.

J is TRBJ2-2 and V is TRBV6-4; tentatively, D is TRBD1 (5 bases). CDR3 length: 14 residues. Trimming removed 3 bases at V and 2 bases at J, with 7 bases between. Germline V gives CDR1 MRHNA, CDR2 SNTAGT. DNA for the CDR3: TGTGCCAGCAGTGAGGGGCTTAACACCGGGGAGCTGTTTTTT. Translating it yields CASSEGLNTGELFF.

The rearrangement uses TRBV9 and TRBJ1-4; TRBD1 matches at 8 bases. The trim removed 4 bases at V and 8 bases at J, leaving 7 bases unmatched. Per the germline V gene, CDR1 is SGDLS and CDR2 is YYNGEE. CDR3 length: 14 amino acids. CDR3 region: CASSPRTGREKLFF. The CDR3 DNA sequence: TGTGCCAGCAGCCCTCGGACAGGGCGGGAAAAACTGTTTTTT. The variable domain in full, completed from reference TRBV9 and TRBJ1-4, reads DSGVTQTPKHLITATGQRVTLRCSPRSGDLSVYWYQQSLDQGLQFLIQYYNGEERAKGNILERFSAQQFPDLHSELNLSSLELGDSALYFCASSPRTGREKLFFGSGTQLSVL.

This chain links TRBV5-8 with TRBJ1-2; D is ambiguous. This CDR3 has 11 residues. With 2 bases removed from V and 1 base from J, the gap between germline ends came to 0 bases. Germline V gene data show CDR1 as SGHTS and CDR2 as YDEGEE. The chain's CDR3 is CASSFNYGYTF. In DNA, the CDR3 is TGTGCCAGCAGCTTTAACTATGGCTACACCTTC.

This clone was detected only a few times. V gene TRBV12-1 combines with J gene TRBJ1-6; the D segment call TRBD1 is taken from the table without a DNA check. TRBV12-1 is a pseudogene. The CDR3 length is 15 residues. The CDR3 reads CSSRLTGMDNSPLHF. In nucleotides, the CDR3 is TGTTCCAGCAGGTTGACAGGGATGGATAATTCACCCCTCCACTTT.

The genes are TRBV6-1 and TRBJ1-5, with D unclear. This CDR3 region has 14 residues. Germline CDR1 and CDR2: MNHNS and SASEGT. With 8 bases removed from V and 1 base from J, the gap between germline ends came to 12 bases. The CDR3 nucleotides read TGTGCCAGCTTGGGTCAGACGAGCAATCAGCCCCAGCATTTT. It is translated as CASLGQTSNQPQHF.

The rearrangement joins TRBV30 to TRBJ1-2, with D possibly TRBD1 on 6 matching bases. V lost 0 bases and J 7 bases, leaving 15 bases between the germline ends. In germline, CDR1 is GTSNPN, CDR2 SVGIG (reference sequence). The length of the CDR3 is 14 residues. As DNA, the CDR3 is TGTGCCTGGAGTGTAGTTCGGGGCAGGGGTGGCTACACCTTC. This gives the protein CAWSVVRGRGGYTF.

The chain uses TRBV7-9 and TRBJ1-4, with 8 positions matching TRBD1. The CDR3 spans 15 residues. Germline trimming cut 5 bases from V and 6 bases from J; bases unmatched to any gene: 8. CDR1 is SEHNR, CDR2 FQNEAQ, per germline (reference sequence). CDR3 in amino acids: CASSLTGGRHEKLFF. The CDR3 nucleotides are TGTGCCAGCAGCCTCACAGGGGGTAGGCATGAAAAACTGTTTTTT. Based on the CDR3 plus reference TRBV7-9 and TRBJ1-4, the full variable domain is DTGVSQNPRHKITKRGQNVTFRCDPISEHNRLYWYRQTLGQGPEFLTYFQNEAQLEKSRLLSDRFSAERPKGSFSTLEIQRTEQGDSAMYLCASSLTGGRHEKLFFGSGTQLSVL.

This chain links TRBV12-2 with TRBJ2-2; TRBD2, the D gene given by the table, was not confirmed from the DNA. TRBV12-2 constitutes a pseudogene. The CDR3 is made up of 14 amino acids. The CDR3 DNA reads as TGTGCAAGTCGCCAGCGGTCCGCGACCGGGGAGCTGTTTTTT. The encoded protein is CASRQRSATGELFF.

The chain recombines TRBV27 with TRBJ1-1; D unresolved. The CDR3 extends over 15 amino acids. The ends were cut back, 0 bases at V and 3 bases at J, with 11 bases in the middle. Germline-derived CDR1 and CDR2 are MNHEY and SMNVEV (reference sequence). CDR3: CASSLSGPAYTEAFF. In DNA form, the CDR3 reads TGTGCCAGCAGTTTATCTGGGCCAGCTTACACTGAAGCTTTCTTT.

The rearrangement links TRBV7-2 to TRBJ2-1, with TRBD2 matching 15 bases. Germline CDR1 reads SGHTA; CDR2 reads FQGNSA. The CDR3 length is 16 residues. V gave up 6 bases and J gave up 12 bases; unmatched junction bases: 12. The CDR3 coding sequence is TGTGCCAGCAGACCTACACCGGGACTAGCGGGAGGACGGCAGTTCTTC. This translates into CASRPTPGLAGGRQFF.

The V gene is TRBV5-1, the J gene TRBJ2-1, with D possibly matching TRBD2 (6 bases). V shed 4 bases and J shed 3 bases, with 11 bases lying between them. CDR1 SGHRS and CDR2 YFSETQ come from the germline V gene. The CDR3 length is 14 residues. CDR3: CASSTGELYNEQFF. CDR3 DNA sequence: TGCGCCAGCAGCACGGGAGAACTCTACAATGAGCAGTTCTTC.

V usage is TRBV11-2 and J usage is TRBJ2-7; the D gene is possibly TRBD2 (6 bases). Trimming shortened V by 2 bases and J by 2 bases, and 13 bases separated the two germline ends. Germline CDR1 is SGHAT and CDR2 is FQNNGV. The CDR3 consists of 15 residues. The CDR3 bases are TGTGCCAGCAGCTTAACGGAGGGCCCGACCTACGAGCAGTACTTC. Its translation: CASSLTEGPTYEQYF.

In this sample, this clone turned up a few times. The V gene is TRBV6-5, the J gene TRBJ2-7; 8 bases align to TRBD2. Trimming cost V 0 bases and J 3 bases; bases outside gene matches: 4. The CDR3 consists of 15 residues. The germline gives CDR1 MNHEY, CDR2 SVGAGI. CDR3 residues: CASSYSSGASYEQYF. CDR3 sequence (DNA): TGTGCCAGCAGTTACTCTAGCGGGGCGAGCTACGAGCAGTACTTC.

This clone was seen a single time. The junction differs from germline at one of its ends, possibly a read error. J is TRBJ2-2 and V is TRBV28; D ambiguous. CDR3 length: 13 residues. In germline, CDR1 is MDHEN, CDR2 SYDVKM. The CDR3 reads CASVRTPRRPKVF. The CDR3 DNA is TGTGCCAGCGTTAGAACTCCCCGCAGGCCCAAAGTCTTT.

This rearrangement joins TRBV10-3 to TRBJ2-7; TRBD1 aligns across 9 bases. Germline CDR1 and CDR2: ENHRY and SYGVKD. The CDR3 is 21 amino acids. V lost 0 bases and J lost 2; bases outside the gene matches: 20. This CDR3 reads CAISESAGTGILGGAPYEQYF. The CDR3 DNA sequence: TGTGCCATCAGTGAGTCCGCCGGGACAGGGATACTAGGCGGAGCGCCCTACGAGCAGTACTTC.

CDR3 in amino acids: CASRAEAFF. CDR3 sequence (DNA): TGTGCCAGCAGGGCTGAAGCTTTCTTT. The genes are TRBV25-1 and TRBJ1-1; D not resolved. The CDR3 is 9 amino acids. CDR1 MGHDK and CDR2 SYGVNS come from the germline V gene. V dropped 6 bases and J dropped 6 bases, with 2 bases sitting between them.

V gene TRBV29-1 combines with J gene TRBJ2-7; 9 nucleotides align to TRBD2. CDR1 is SQVTM and CDR2 is ANQGSEA in the germline V gene. The CDR3 extends over 12 amino acids. The J segment lost 3 bases and the V segment lost 6 bases, leaving 3 bases of the junction unmatched. The CDR3 spells CSVTTSGYEQYF. CDR3 sequence (DNA): TGCAGCGTAACGACTAGCGGCTACGAGCAGTACTTC.

V gene TRBV4-3 combines with J gene TRBJ2-7, with 7 bases lining up with TRBD2. CDR1 and CDR2 (germline): LGHNA, YSLEER. J gave up 3 bases and V 1 base, and 6 bases lay outside the gene matches. The CDR3 has 15 amino acids. The chain's CDR3 is CASSQARDYLYEQYF. CDR3 bases: TGCGCCAGCAGCCAAGCGCGGGACTATCTCTACGAGCAGTACTTC.

The chain's CDR3 is CASTPGQENQPQHF. Written as DNA, the CDR3 is TGTGCCAGCACCCCCGGACAGGAAAATCAGCCCCAGCATTTT. The rearrangement links TRBV9 to TRBJ1-5; 7 bases map to TRBD1. V lost 6 bases to trimming and J lost 4 bases; unmatched junction nucleotides: 7. Germline values: CDR1 SGDLS, CDR2 YYNGEE. The CDR3 totals 14 residues. The full variable domain, its missing parts supplied by reference TRBV9 and TRBJ1-5, is DSGVTQTPKHLITATGQRVTLRCSPRSGDLSVYWYQQSLDQGLQFLIQYYNGEERAKGNILERFSAQQFPDLHSELNLSSLELGDSALYFCASTPGQENQPQHFGDGTRLSIL.

The chain has TRBV29-1 and TRBJ2-6; 9 nucleotides match TRBD1. CDR1 SQVTM and CDR2 ANQGSEA come from the germline V gene. V lost 1 base to trimming and J lost 3 bases; unmatched junction nucleotides: 7. This CDR3 is built from 17 residues. The CDR3 DNA sequence: TGCAGCGTTGAAGCGGACAGGGGATCCCTTGGGGCCAACGTCCTGACTTTC. This encodes CSVEADRGSLGANVLTF.